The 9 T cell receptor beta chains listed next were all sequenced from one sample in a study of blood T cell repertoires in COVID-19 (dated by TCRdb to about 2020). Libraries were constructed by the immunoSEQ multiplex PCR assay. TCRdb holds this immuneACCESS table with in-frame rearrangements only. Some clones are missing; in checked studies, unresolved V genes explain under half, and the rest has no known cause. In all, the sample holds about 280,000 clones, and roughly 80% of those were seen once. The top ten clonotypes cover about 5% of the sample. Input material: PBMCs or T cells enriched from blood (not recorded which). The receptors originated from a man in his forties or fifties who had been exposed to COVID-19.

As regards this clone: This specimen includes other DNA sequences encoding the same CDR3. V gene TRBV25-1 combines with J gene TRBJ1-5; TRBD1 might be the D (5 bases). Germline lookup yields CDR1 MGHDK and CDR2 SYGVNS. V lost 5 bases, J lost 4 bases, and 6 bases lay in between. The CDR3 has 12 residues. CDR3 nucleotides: TGTGCCAGCAGTAGGGGTAATCAGCCCCAGCATTTT. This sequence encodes CASSRGNQPQHF.

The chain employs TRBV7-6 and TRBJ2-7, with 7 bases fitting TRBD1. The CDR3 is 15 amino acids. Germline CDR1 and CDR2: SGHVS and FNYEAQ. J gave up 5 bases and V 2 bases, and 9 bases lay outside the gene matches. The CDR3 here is CASSLQTGLFDEQYF. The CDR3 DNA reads TGTGCCAGCAGCTTACAGACAGGGTTATTCGACGAGCAGTACTTC.

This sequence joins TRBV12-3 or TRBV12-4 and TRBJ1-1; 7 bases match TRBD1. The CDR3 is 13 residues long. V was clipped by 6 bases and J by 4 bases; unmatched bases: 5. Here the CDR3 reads CASSRQGRTEAFF. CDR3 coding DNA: TGTGCCAGCAGCAGACAGGGACGCACTGAAGCTTTCTTT.

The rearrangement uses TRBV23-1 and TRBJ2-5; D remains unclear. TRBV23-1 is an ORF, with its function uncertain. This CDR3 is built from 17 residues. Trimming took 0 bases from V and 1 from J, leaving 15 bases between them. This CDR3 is CASSQSAGTRPQETQYF. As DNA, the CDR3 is TGCGCCAGCAGTCAATCGGCAGGCACTCGGCCCCAAGAGACCCAGTACTTC.

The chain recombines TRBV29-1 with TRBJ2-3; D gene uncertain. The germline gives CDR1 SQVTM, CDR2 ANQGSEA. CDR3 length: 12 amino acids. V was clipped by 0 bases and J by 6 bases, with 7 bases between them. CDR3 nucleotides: TGCAGCGTTGAAGAGGGCCCCGATACGCAGTATTTT. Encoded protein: CSVEEGPDTQYF.

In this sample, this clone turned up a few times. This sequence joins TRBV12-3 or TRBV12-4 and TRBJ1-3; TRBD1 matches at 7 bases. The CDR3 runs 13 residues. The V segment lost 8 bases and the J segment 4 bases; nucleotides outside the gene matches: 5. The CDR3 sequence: CASSTGPGNTIYF. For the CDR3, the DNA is TGTGCCAGCTCGACAGGGCCCGGAAACACCATATATTTT.

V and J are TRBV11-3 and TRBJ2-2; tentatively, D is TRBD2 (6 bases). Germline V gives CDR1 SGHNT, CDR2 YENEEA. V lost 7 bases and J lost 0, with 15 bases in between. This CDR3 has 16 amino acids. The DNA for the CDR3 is TGTGCCAGCACCGGAGGGTGGCCCTCGAACACCGGGGAGCTGTTTTTT. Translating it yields CASTGGWPSNTGELFF. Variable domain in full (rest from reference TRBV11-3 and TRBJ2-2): EAGVVQSPRYKIIEKKQPVAFWCNPISGHNTLYWYLQNLGQGPELLIRYENEEAVDDSQLPKDRFSAERLKGVDSTLKIQPAELGDSAVYLCASTGGWPSNTGELFFGEGSRLTVL.

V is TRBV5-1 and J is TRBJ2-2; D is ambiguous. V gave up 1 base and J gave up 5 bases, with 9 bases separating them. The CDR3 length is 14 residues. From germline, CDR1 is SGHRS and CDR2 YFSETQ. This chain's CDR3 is CASSLRSLTGELFF. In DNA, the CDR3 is TGCGCCAGCAGCTTGAGATCGCTAACCGGGGAGCTGTTTTTT.

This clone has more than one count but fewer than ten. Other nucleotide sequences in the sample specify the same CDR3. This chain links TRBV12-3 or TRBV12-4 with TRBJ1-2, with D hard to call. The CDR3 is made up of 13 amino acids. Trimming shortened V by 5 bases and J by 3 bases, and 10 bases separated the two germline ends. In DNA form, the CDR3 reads TGTGCCAGCAGTCGCCGAACAGACTATGGCTACACCTTC. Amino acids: CASSRRTDYGYTF.